This T cell receptor beta chain originates from a study of shared clonotypes between healthy human individuals. CDR3 length: 15 residues. V was cut by 3 bases and J by 0 bases, with 9 bases left in between. The V gene's germline CDR1 is SGHTA and CDR2 FQGNSA. Sequencing was performed with immunoSEQ multiplex PCR; in TCRdb, only in-frame clones are kept and a portion is missing. This table has about 2.4 million clones, over 85% appearing once. Sequenced: naive CD4+ T cells sorted from blood. Subset noted: CD45RA+ positively selected. This receptor was taken from a man between 18 and 29 years old in good health. The chain recombines TRBV7-2 with TRBJ2-4; TRBD2 might be the D (6 bases). CDR3 protein: CASSFAGLAKNIQYF. CDR3 coding DNA: TGTGCCAGCAGCTTCGCGGGACTAGCCAAAAACATTCAGTACTTC.